The T cell receptor beta chain under discussion was sequenced for a study of breast tumors, draining lymph nodes, adjacent tissues. General study findings and limits: Data only fit, rather than demonstrated, lymph node origin of most tumor T cells. Luminal-like breast cancer showed significantly higher tumor–nontumor repertoire similarity than basal-like. Tumor TCR diversity was below lymph nodes but above nontumor tissue.

The lymph nodes were axillary draining lymph nodes from breast cancer patients. With regard to this clonotype: The antigen is undetermined. Its ends do not fully match the called genes, so a read error is possible.

TCRdb analysed the multiplex PCR reads with MiXCR anew, one entry per CDR3 protein. There are some 110,000 distinct CDR3 sequences in the sample; more than 25% occur only once, and 4.5% to 7% lies in the top ten. CDR3 size: 16 residues. CDR1 and CDR2 (germline): MNHEY, SVGEGT. The origin of this receptor is a female donor with breast cancer. Some clones in this sample may be carry-over from other donors' samples. V usage is TRBV6-2 or TRBV6-3 and J usage is TRBJ1-2; D possibly corresponds to TRBD1 (5 bases). The specimen was axillary lymph node tissue. CDR3 amino acids: CASSHSTGSATYGYTF. In nucleotides, the CDR3 is TGTGCCAGCAGTCACTCTACAGGCTCAGCAACTTATGGCTACACCTTC.